This is a list of T cell receptor beta chains from one sample in a study of blood T cell repertoires in COVID-19. Generated by immunoSEQ multiplex PCR, the TCRdb table keeps only in-frame clones and is missing some. The profile shows almost 250,000 clones, more than 85% of them singletons. The specimen was PBMCs or T cells enriched from blood (not recorded which). All receptors derive from a woman younger than 45 who had recovered from COVID-19. Both conserved end residues are part of each CDR3. The D gene is left open where the match is weak. Size is omitted from some rows. Given values are once, few, many or a class for expanded clones.

>TRBV7-2|TRBJ2-1|TRBD1|NA
TGTGCCAGCAGCTTAGACAGGGGCGGGTACAATGAGCAGTTCTTC
CASSLDRGGYNEQFF
>TRBV7-9|TRBJ2-1|NA|NA
TGTGCCAGCAGCTTAGCTGGCGGTAACAATGAGCAGTTCTTC
CASSLAGGNNEQFF
>TRBV28|TRBJ1-4|TRBD1|NA
TGTGCCAGCAGACTTTGGACAGGGAATGAAAAACTGTTTTTT
CASRLWTGNEKLFF
>TRBV19|TRBJ1-1|TRBD1|NA
TGTGCCAGTAGTAAACGGGGACAGGGTGGCACTGAAGCTTTCTTT
CASSKRGQGGTEAFF
>TRBV27|TRBJ1-1|TRBD1|NA
TGTGCCAGCAGTTCGGACAGGGGGCTGTTCATGAACACTGAAGCTTTCTTT
CASSSDRGLFMNTEAFF
>TRBV30|TRBJ2-1|TRBD2|NA
TGTGCCTGGAGTGTTGGCGGGGGGGGGAATGAGCAGTTCTTC
CAWSVGGGGNEQFF
>TRBV27|TRBJ2-1|TRBD2|NA
TGTGCCAGCAGTCTAGAGCGGGAGGGCCCCTCCTACAATGAGCAGTTCTTC
CASSLEREGPSYNEQFF
>TRBV7-9|TRBJ2-7|NA|NA
TGTGCCAGCAGCGGGACTTCGTCCTACGAGCAGTACTTC
CASSGTSSYEQYF
>TRBV28|TRBJ1-4|TRBD1|NA
TGTGCCAGCAGGGACCCCGGGACAGTACTCGAAAAACTGTTTTTT
CASRDPGTVLEKLFF
>TRBV5-1|TRBJ2-3|TRBD2|NA
TGCGCCAGCAGCTTGCCTAGCGGGAACACAGATACGCAGTATTTT
CASSLPSGNTDTQYF
>TRBV30|TRBJ2-1|NA|NA
TGTGCCTGCCTCATCGGTGAGCAGTTCTTC
CACLIGEQFF
>TRBV6-2/TRBV6-3|TRBJ1-2|TRBD1|NA
TGTGCCAGCAGTAGGGAAATCCCGGGACAGCACTATGGCTACACCTTC
CASSREIPGQHYGYTF
>TRBV28|TRBJ1-2|TRBD1|once
TGTGCCAGCAGCTACCTTAAGGTCGGACAGGCCTATGGCTACACCTTC
CASSYLKVGQAYGYTF
>TRBV6-2/TRBV6-3|TRBJ1-2|NA|NA
TGTGCCAGCAGTCCCTCACGGGGTTTCGGCTACACCTTC
CASSPSRGFGYTF
>TRBV19|TRBJ1-2|TRBD1|NA
TGTGCCAGTAGCGAGGGACAGAGATATGGCTACACCTTC
CASSEGQRYGYTF
>TRBV6-2/TRBV6-3|TRBJ2-7|NA|NA
TGTGCCAGCAGCTCAGTCTACGAGCAGTACTTC
CASSSVYEQYF
>TRBV7-9|TRBJ2-7|TRBD1|NA
TGTGCCAGCAGCCATCGACAGGGGATAAGGAACGAGCAGTACTTC
CASSHRQGIRNEQYF